This TCR beta chain originates from a study of T-cell reconstitution after alpha-beta-depleted transplantation in children. Notes on the study in general: As was reported, about two months after transplant, alpha-beta T cells came from several hundred expanded graft clones.

This clonotype has just a few counts. Its antigen remains unknown. The library targeted TCRbeta and was prepared with unique molecular identifiers. TCRdb itself ran the PCR reads through MiXCR, one entry per CDR3 protein. The sample records around 420,000 distinct CDR3 sequences, around 15% being singletons. Sequenced here: PBMCs, mostly from graft donor cells, sampled 360 days after TCRalphabeta/CD19-depleted stem cell transplant. This TCR was recovered from a boy under three years old who had a stem cell transplant for Wiskott-Aldrich syndrome, so the T cells may come from the graft donor.

The CDR3: CSARDLRYTEAFF. The CDR3 DNA reads as TGCAGTGCTAGAGATTTGAGGTACACTGAAGCTTTCTTT. The chain links TRBV20-1 to TRBJ1-1; D gene unclear. The germline V gene encodes CDR1 DFQATT and CDR2 SNEGSKA (reference sequence). V lost 0 bases and J 3 bases, leaving 8 bases between the germline ends. The CDR3 sequence is 13 residues long.